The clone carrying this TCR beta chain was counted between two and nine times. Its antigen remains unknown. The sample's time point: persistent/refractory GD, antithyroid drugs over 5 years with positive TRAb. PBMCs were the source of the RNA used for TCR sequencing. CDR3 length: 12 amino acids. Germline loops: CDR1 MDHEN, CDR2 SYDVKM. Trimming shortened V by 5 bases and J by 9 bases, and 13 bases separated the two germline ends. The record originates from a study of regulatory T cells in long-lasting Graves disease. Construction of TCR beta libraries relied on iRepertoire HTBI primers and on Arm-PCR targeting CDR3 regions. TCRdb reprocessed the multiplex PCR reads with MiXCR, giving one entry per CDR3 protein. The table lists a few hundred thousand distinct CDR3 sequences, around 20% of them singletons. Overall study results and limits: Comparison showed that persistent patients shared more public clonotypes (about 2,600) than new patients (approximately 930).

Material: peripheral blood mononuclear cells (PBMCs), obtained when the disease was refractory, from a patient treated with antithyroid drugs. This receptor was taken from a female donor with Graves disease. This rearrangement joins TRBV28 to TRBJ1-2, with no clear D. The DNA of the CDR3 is TGTGCCAGCAGTCCCTCAGGAAGGAGCTACACCTTC. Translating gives CASSPSGRSYTF.